These T cell receptor beta chains were read from a single sample in a study of T cells in Graves' hyperthyroidism and ophthalmopathy. Via MiXCR, TCRdb re-called the multiplex PCR reads, giving one row per CDR3 protein. In the table there are 450,000 to 650,000 distinct CDR3 sequences, 20% to 25% of which are singletons. Sequencing used blood. Source of these receptors: a man aged 18 to 30 with Graves' hyperthyroidism. Each CDR3 is given with its conserved first and last residue. Each record gives: J gene, V gene, clone size, D gene, CDR3 protein, CDR3 DNA. A D gene is named only where the DNA matches it firmly. Expanded clones get a size class; other rows say once, few or many, or leave the size out.

J: TRBJ2-5
V: TRBV19
size: .
D: .
CDR3: CASSPFRFGSKETQYF
DNA: TGTGCCAGTAGTCCATTCAGATTCGGATCGAAGGAGACCCAGTACTTC

J: TRBJ2-7
V: TRBV25-1
size: .
D: TRBD2
CDR3: CASSGGRAYEQYF
DNA: TGTGCCAGCAGCGGTGGGAGGGCCTACGAGCAGTACTTC

J: TRBJ2-2
V: TRBV9
size: many
D: .
CDR3: CASSVAVNTGELFF
DNA: TGTGCCAGCAGCGTAGCGGTGAACACCGGGGAGCTGTTTTTT

J: TRBJ1-2
V: TRBV27
size: many
D: TRBD1
CDR3: CASSLSQGFDGYTF
DNA: TGTGCCAGCAGTTTATCACAGGGGTTCGATGGCTACACCTTC

J: TRBJ1-6
V: TRBV6-2/TRBV6-3
size: .
D: .
CDR3: CASGAFNSPLHF
DNA: TGTGCCAGCGGGGCCTTTAATTCACCCCTCCACTTT

J: TRBJ1-6
V: TRBV27
size: .
D: .
CDR3: CASSLQGIISPLHF
DNA: TGTGCCAGCAGTTTACAAGGGATAATCTCACCCCTCCACTTT

J: TRBJ1-1
V: TRBV7-3
size: .
D: .
CDR3: CASSETQNTEACF
DNA: TGTGCCAGCAGCGAGACTCAGAACACTGAAGCTTGCTTT

J: TRBJ1-2
V: TRBV30
size: .
D: .
CDR3: CAWSVGALNYGYTF
DNA: TGTGCCTGGAGTGTGGGCGCTCTAAACTATGGCTACACCTTC

J: TRBJ1-1
V: TRBV19
size: .
D: .
CDR3: CASSTNGGNTEAFF
DNA: TGTGCCAGTAGTACCAATGGAGGGAATACTGAAGCTTTCTTT

J: TRBJ2-6
V: TRBV15
size: many
D: TRBD1
CDR3: CATSSRQGARGANVLTF
DNA: TGTGCCACCAGCAGCAGACAGGGGGCCAGAGGGGCCAACGTCCTGACTTTC

J: TRBJ1-5
V: TRBV6-2/TRBV6-3
size: many
D: .
CDR3: CAIRDWGQPQHF
DNA: TGTGCCATCAGAGACTGGGGGCAGCCCCAGCATTTT

J: TRBJ1-2
V: TRBV12-3/TRBV12-4
size: .
D: TRBD1
CDR3: CASSRWTGAVNYGYTF
DNA: TGTGCCAGCAGCCGATGGACAGGGGCCGTAAACTATGGCTACACCTTC

J: TRBJ1-2
V: TRBV12-3/TRBV12-4
size: many
D: .
CDR3: CASSFLRDGYTF
DNA: TGTGCCAGCAGTTTTCTCAGGGATGGCTACACCTTC

J: TRBJ1-1
V: TRBV27
size: many
D: .
CDR3: CASRPHVRRTEAFF
DNA: TGTGCCAGCAGACCCCACGTGAGACGCACTGAAGCTTTCTTT

J: TRBJ2-7
V: TRBV5-1
size: many
D: TRBD2
CDR3: CASSLLAGDPYEQYF
DNA: TGCGCCAGCAGCCTACTAGCGGGGGACCCCTACGAGCAGTACTTC